This TCR beta chain is drawn from a study of T-cell reconstitution after alpha-beta-depleted transplantation in children (dated by TCRdb to 2016 to 2018). General notes on the study: Using TCR repertoire profiling, the study followed T-cell immune reconstitution in a quantitative way in children after TCRalphabeta/CD19-depleted allogeneic hematopoietic cell transplantation. Study-wide conclusions, independent of this receptor: Over the following months the frequencies of hyperexpanded clones went down, and after one year T-cell counts and TCRbeta diversity were mostly credited to newly produced T cells. The high TCRbeta diversity at day 60 in some patients was ascribed to recipient T cells and intrathymic progenitors that had survived conditioning. The apparently early alphabetaT-cell count recovery about two months after transplant was reportedly dependent on only several hundred rapidly expanded clones derived from non-depleted graft cells.

Concerning this clonotype itself: It lacks a known antigen. No base qualities exist here, and no much larger clone lies one base off it.

According to the study, the label for this sample's time point signals: day 60 (about 2 months) after transplantation. This sample's treatment or condition label indicates: allogeneic hematopoietic cell transplantation with graft depleted of TCRalphabeta T cells and CD19 B cells. The transplant recipients were children given TCRalphabeta/CD19-depleted allogeneic hematopoietic cell grafts. Library method: PCR. Instrument on record: Illumina HiSeq 2500. TCR library preparation used molecular barcoding, with unique molecular identifiers applied to normalize quantification of the TCRbeta repertoire. Through fastp at Q25 and MiXCR, TCRdb rebuilt clones from the public reads, retaining in-frame beta chains. Each record represents a unique CDR3 protein, reported with the most common genes and DNA among its rows. Across this sample there are tens of thousands of distinct CDR3 sequences, with 15% to 20% seen only once. 35% of the sample belongs to the ten largest clones.

V is cut back by 1 base and J by 1 base, with 14 bases in the junction unmatched. The CDR3 runs 19 residues from the cysteine to the phenylalanine. Left in the record is the CDR3 DNA by itself, 57 bases read in frame from the first base. The chain links TRBV12-3 or TRBV12-4 with TRBJ2-3, with 7 middle bases fitting TRBD1. This sequence was found in a male patient under 10 years old who had a stem cell transplant for acute lymphoblastic leukemia, so the T cells may come from the graft donor. Sequenced material: PBMCs, mostly from graft donor cells, taken 60 days after TCRalphabeta/CD19-depleted stem cell transplant. The DNA sequence is given as TGTGCCAGCAGTTTAGTTCGAGGGGGCAGGAGAAGGGGCACAGATACGCAGTATTTT. Translated, it gives CASSLVRGGRRRGTDTQYF.